The sequence of this TCR beta chain was determined in a study of shared clonotypes between healthy human individuals. Concerning this clone: The antigen is undetermined.

Each PCR replicate from the sorted subsets contained about 200 ng DNA, which is 25,000 to 30,000 T cell genomes. Assay used: immunoSEQ multiplex PCR; TCRdb lists only in-frame clones, some missing. The sample lists roughly 500,000 clones; around 95% were seen once. The study, taken as a whole, reports: Naive subsets typically showed greater estimated richness than memory subsets.

The CDR3 runs 13 residues. Trimming removed 3 bases from V and 6 bases from J; junction bases left unmatched: 4. The V gene's germline CDR1 is KGHSH and CDR2 LQKENI. The study separated CD4+ cells into CD45RA+ naive and CD45RA-negative memory subsets. The clonotype originates from a woman aged 25-40 years in good health. The chain joins TRBV18 to TRBJ1-2, with 7 positions matching TRBD1. Source material: naive CD4+ T cells sorted from blood. This sample's subset: CD45RA+ positively selected. In DNA form, the CDR3 reads TGTGCCAGCTCACCTCCAGGGGGACATGGCTACACCTTC. As protein: CASSPPGGHGYTF.